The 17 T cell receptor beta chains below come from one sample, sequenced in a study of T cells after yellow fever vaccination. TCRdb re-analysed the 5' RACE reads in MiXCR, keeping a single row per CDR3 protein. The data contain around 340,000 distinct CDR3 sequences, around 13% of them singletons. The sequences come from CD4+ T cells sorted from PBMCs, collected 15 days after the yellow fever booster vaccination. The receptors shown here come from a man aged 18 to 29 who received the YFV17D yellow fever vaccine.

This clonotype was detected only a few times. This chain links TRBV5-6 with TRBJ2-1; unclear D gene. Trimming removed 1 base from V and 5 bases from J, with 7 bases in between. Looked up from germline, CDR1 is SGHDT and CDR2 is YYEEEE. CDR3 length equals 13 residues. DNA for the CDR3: TGTGCCAGCAGCTTGTTTCACCACAATGAGCAGTTCTTC. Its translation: CASSLFHHNEQFF.

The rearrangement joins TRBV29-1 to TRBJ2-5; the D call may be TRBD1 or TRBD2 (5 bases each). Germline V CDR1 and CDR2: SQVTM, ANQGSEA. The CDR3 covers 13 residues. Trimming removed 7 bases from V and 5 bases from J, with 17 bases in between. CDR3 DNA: TGCAGCGATCGGGACCGGCAGTCGGAGACCCAGTACTTC. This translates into CSDRDRQSETQYF.

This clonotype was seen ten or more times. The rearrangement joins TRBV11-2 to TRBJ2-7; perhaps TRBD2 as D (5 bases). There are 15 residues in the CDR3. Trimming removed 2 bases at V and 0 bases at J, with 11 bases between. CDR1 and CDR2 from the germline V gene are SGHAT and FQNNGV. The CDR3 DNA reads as TGTGCCAGCAGCTTAAGGCCCCGGGGCTCCTACGAGCAGTACTTC. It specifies CASSLRPRGSYEQYF.

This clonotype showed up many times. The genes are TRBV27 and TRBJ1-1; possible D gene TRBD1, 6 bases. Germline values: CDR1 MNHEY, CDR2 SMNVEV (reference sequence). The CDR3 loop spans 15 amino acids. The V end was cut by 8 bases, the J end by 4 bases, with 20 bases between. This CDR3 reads CASFSVLGAATEAFF. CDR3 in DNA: TGTGCCAGCTTCTCCGTTTTGGGGGCGGCCACTGAAGCTTTCTTT.

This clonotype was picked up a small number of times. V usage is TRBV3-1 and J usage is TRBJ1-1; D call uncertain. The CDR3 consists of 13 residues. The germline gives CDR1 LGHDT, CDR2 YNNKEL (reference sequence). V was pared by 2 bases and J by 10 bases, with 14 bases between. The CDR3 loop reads CASSQPISDVAFF. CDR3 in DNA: TGTGCCAGCAGCCAACCGATTTCGGACGTAGCTTTCTTT.

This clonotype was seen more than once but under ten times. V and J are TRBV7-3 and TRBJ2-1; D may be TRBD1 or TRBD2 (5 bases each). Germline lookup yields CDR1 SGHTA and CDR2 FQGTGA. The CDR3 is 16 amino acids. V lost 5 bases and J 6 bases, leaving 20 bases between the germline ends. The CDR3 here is CASSQQGPAYLNEQFF. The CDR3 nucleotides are TGTGCCAGCAGCCAGCAGGGACCCGCCTACCTCAATGAGCAGTTCTTC.

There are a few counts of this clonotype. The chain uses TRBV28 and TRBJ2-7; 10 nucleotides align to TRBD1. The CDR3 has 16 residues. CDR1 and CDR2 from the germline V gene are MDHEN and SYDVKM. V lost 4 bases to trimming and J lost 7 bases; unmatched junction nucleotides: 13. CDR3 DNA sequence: TGTGCCAGCAGTTCATTCCCGGGACAGGGGCATGGGGAGCAGTACGTC. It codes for CASSSFPGQGHGEQYV.

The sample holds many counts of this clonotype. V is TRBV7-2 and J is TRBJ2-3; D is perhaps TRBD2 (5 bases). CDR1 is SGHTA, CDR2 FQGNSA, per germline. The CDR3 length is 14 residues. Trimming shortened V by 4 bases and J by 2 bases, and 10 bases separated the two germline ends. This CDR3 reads CASSSSGNTDTQYF. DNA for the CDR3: TGTGCCAGCAGCTCGTCGGGAAACACAGATACGCAGTATTTT.

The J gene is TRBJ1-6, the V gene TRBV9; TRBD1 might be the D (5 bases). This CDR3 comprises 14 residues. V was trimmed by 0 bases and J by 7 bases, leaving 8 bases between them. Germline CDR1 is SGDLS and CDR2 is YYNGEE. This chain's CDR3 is CASSVDRFNSPLHF. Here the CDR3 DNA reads TGTGCCAGCAGCGTAGACAGGTTCAATTCACCCCTCCACTTT. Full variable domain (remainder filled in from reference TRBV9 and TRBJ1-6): DSGVTQTPKHLITATGQRVTLRCSPRSGDLSVYWYQQSLDQGLQFLIQYYNGEERAKGNILERFSAQQFPDLHSELNLSSLELGDSALYFCASSVDRFNSPLHFGNGTRLTVT.

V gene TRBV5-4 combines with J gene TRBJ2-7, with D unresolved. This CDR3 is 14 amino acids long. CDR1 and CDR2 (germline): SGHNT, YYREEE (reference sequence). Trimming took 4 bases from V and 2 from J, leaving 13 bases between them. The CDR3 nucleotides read TGTGCCAGCAGCCCAGCGAGGAAAACCTACGAGCAGTACTTC. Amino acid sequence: CASSPARKTYEQYF.

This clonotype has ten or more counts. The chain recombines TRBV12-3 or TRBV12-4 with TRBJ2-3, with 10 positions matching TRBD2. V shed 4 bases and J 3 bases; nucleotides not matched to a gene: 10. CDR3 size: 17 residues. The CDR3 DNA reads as TGTGCCAGCAGTTCCACCGATCTAGCGGGGGTAACAGATACGCAGTATTTT. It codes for CASSSTDLAGVTDTQYF.

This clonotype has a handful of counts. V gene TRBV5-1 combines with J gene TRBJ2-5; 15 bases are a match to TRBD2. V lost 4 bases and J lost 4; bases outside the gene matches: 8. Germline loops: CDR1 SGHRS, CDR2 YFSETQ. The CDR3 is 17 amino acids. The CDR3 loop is CASSPGTSGGRRETQYF. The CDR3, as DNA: TGCGCCAGCAGCCCCGGGACTAGCGGGGGGCGGAGAGAGACCCAGTACTTC.

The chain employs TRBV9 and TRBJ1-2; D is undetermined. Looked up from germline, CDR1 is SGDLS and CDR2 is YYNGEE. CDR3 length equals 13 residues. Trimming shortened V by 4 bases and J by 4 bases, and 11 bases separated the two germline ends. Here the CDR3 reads CASSPRELYGYTF. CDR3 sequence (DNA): TGTGCCAGCAGCCCCCGTGAGCTCTATGGCTACACCTTC.

The CDR3, as DNA: TGTGCCAGCACCACTCCGGGACAGGGGTTTGGAGTGACCCAGTACTTC. Translating it yields CASTTPGQGFGVTQYF. This chain joins TRBV28 and TRBJ2-5; TRBD1 matches at 10 bases. V lost 7 bases to trimming and J lost 7 bases; unmatched junction nucleotides: 15. Germline CDR1 MDHEN, CDR2 SYDVKM. This CDR3 contains 16 residues.

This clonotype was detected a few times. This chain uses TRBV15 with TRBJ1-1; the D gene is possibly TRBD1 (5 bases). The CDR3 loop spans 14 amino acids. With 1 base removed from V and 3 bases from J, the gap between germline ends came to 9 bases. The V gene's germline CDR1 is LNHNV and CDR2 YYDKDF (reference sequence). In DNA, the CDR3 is TGTGCCACCAGCAGAGGGACACGGGACACTGAAGCTTTCTTT. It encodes CATSRGTRDTEAFF.

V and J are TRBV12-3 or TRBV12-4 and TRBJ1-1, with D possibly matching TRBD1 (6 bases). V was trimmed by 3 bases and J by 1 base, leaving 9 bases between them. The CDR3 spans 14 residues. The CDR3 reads CASSLTGANTEAFF. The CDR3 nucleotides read TGTGCCAGCAGTTTGACAGGAGCGAACACTGAAGCTTTCTTT.

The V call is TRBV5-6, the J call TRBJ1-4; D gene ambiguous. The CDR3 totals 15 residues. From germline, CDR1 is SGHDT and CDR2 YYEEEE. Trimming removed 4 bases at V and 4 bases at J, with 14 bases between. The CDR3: CASSQRRIINEKLFF. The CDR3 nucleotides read TGTGCCAGCAGCCAACGACGGATTATTAATGAAAAACTGTTTTTT.